The 21 T cell receptor beta chains given below trace back to one sample, sequenced in a study of blood T cells in healthy people across ages (dated by TCRdb to about 2015). Library preparation employed 5' RACE. The sequencer was an Illumina HiSeq 2500. A second PCR of 7 to 11 cycles was performed with a sample-barcoded 5' primer and a J-beta primer mix. The public reads were reanalyzed by TCRdb: fastp trimming at Q25, MiXCR alignment, in-frame beta chains only. Identical CDR3 protein sequences are pooled into one entry, listed with their most common genes and DNA. Counted in this sample were around 970,000 distinct CDR3 sequences; roughly half of them appeared once. The ten largest clones add up to 20% to 25% of the sample. Sequencing was done on a sample of blood. The receptors come from a woman aged 55 to 70 in good health.

This sequence joins TRBV2 and TRBJ1-2; D is unclear. The germline V and J ends were trimmed by 7 bases and 0 bases, with 12 bases remaining between them. Germline V gene lookup returns CDR1 SNHLY and CDR2 FYNNEI. CDR3 length equals 14 residues. The CDR3 spells CASTKRATNYGYTF. The CDR3 DNA follows: TGTGCCAGCACGAAGAGGGCCACTAACTATGGCTACACCTTC.

The chain combines TRBV20-1 with TRBJ1-2, with D possibly TRBD1 on 5 matching bases. Trimming removed 1 base at V and 5 bases at J, with 20 bases between. The CDR3 spans 16 residues. Per the germline V gene, CDR1 is DFQATT and CDR2 is SNEGSKA (reference sequence). Here the CDR3 reads CSARVEGTLPRYGYTF. CDR3 nucleotide sequence: TGCAGTGCTAGAGTAGAGGGGACGCTCCCGAGGTATGGCTACACCTTC.

This clonotype was seen only a few times. The V gene is TRBV6-5, the J gene TRBJ2-1; the D gene is possibly TRBD2 (5 bases). Germline loops: CDR1 MNHEY, CDR2 SVGAGI. This CDR3 is built from 13 residues. Trimming took 5 bases from V and 8 from J, leaving 13 bases between them. The CDR3 is CASSPRGHHEQFF. The CDR3 region has the DNA TGTGCCAGCAGTCCCCGAGGGCACCATGAGCAGTTCTTC.

Note on this clonotype: One junction end disagrees with the germline gene, perhaps due to a read error. This rearrangement joins TRBV27 to TRBJ2-1; TRBD2 matches at 9 bases. The CDR3 spans 15 residues. Per germline, CDR1 MNHEY and CDR2 SMNVEV (reference sequence). The CDR3 DNA sequence: TGTGCCAGCAGTTCCCAGACTAGCGGATACAATGAGCAGTCCTTC. It codes for CASSSQTSGYNEQSF.

This rearrangement joins TRBV4-1 to TRBJ2-5; D assignment may be TRBD1 or TRBD2 (6 bases each). V lost 1 base and J lost 1, with 19 bases in between. CDR3 length: 18 amino acids. CDR1 and CDR2 from the germline V gene are MGHRA and YSYEKL. CDR3 sequence reads: CASSQAGSSGAVQETQYF. The CDR3 DNA reads TGCGCCAGCAGCCAAGCGGGTTCTTCGGGGGCCGTCCAAGAGACCCAGTACTTC.

This clonotype was seen once. J is TRBJ2-1 and V is TRBV6-1, with a weak D call TRBD2 (5 bases). Germline values: CDR1 MNHNS, CDR2 SASEGT. V was clipped by 6 bases and J by 7 bases, with 22 bases between them. The CDR3 is 16 residues long. The CDR3 here is CASRSPLGLGENEQFF. As DNA, the CDR3 is TGTGCCAGCAGGAGCCCCTTAGGACTCGGGGAAAATGAGCAGTTCTTC.

The chain carries TRBV3-1 and TRBJ2-7; D is undetermined. The CDR3 loop spans 13 amino acids. Trimming removed 0 bases from V and 6 bases from J, with 9 bases in between. The germline CDR1 and CDR2 sequences are LGHDT and YNNKEL (reference sequence). The CDR3 region is CASSQEPRSEQYF. CDR3 sequence (DNA): TGTGCCAGCAGCCAAGAACCTCGAAGCGAGCAGTACTTC.

This sequence joins TRBV4-1 and TRBJ2-6, with 9 bases fitting TRBD2. The CDR3 is made up of 18 amino acids. The trim removed 8 bases at V and 0 bases at J, leaving 11 bases unmatched. In germline, CDR1 is MGHRA, CDR2 YSYEKL. The CDR3 is CASFNPASGASGANVLTF. CDR3 coding DNA: TGCGCCAGCTTTAACCCCGCTAGCGGGGCCTCTGGGGCCAACGTCCTGACTTTC.

The DNA of the CDR3 is TGTGCCAGCAGTTTATCTGGAGGGTTCGGGAATGAGCAGTTCTTC. Its protein product is CASSLSGGFGNEQFF. This chain connects TRBV28 to TRBJ2-1; maybe TRBD2 (6 bases). In germline, CDR1 is MDHEN, CDR2 SYDVKM. CDR3 length equals 15 residues. V was cut by 1 base and J by 7 bases, with 14 bases left in between.

This clonotype was counted a few times. The V and J genes are TRBV10-2 and TRBJ2-1; D remains ambiguous. Germline loops: CDR1 WSHSY, CDR2 SAAADI. V gave up 5 bases and J gave up 7 bases, with 6 bases separating them. The CDR3 has 11 residues. CDR3 DNA: TGCGCCAGCAGTTTTGCAAATGAGCAGTTCTTC. As protein: CASSFANEQFF.

This chain joins TRBV7-2 and TRBJ2-7; tentative D call: TRBD2 (5 bases). Matching the DNA end better, TRBJ2-1 makes the J call doubtful. This CDR3 comprises 16 residues. CDR1 and CDR2 from the germline V gene are SGHTA and FQGNSA. CDR3 residues: CASSLAEARVGNEQFF. CDR3 DNA sequence: TGTGCCAGCAGCTTAGCGGAGGCGCGGGTTGGCAATGAGCAGTTCTTC.

The chain employs TRBV7-9 and TRBJ2-5, with D perhaps TRBD1 (5 bases). V dropped 5 bases and J dropped 4 bases, with 14 bases sitting between them. This CDR3 comprises 14 residues. Germline assignment: CDR1 SEHNR and CDR2 FQNEAQ (reference sequence). The CDR3: CASSSPFGAETQYF. The CDR3 bases are TGTGCCAGCAGCAGCCCCTTTGGGGCAGAGACCCAGTACTTC.

This clonotype was seen many times. The chain carries TRBV20-1 and TRBJ2-1; TRBD1 matches at 7 bases. Germline CDR1 is DFQATT and CDR2 is SNEGSKA (reference sequence). The ends lost 0 bases at V and 2 bases at J; junction bases unmatched: 4. The CDR3 runs 15 residues. As DNA, the CDR3 is TGCAGTGCTAGAGATGGAGGACAGGCCTACAATGAGCAGTTCTTC. Protein sequence: CSARDGGQAYNEQFF.

The sample holds a few counts of this clonotype. The J gene is TRBJ2-5, the V gene TRBV20-1, with TRBD2 matching 8 bases. Germline lookup yields CDR1 DFQATT and CDR2 SNEGSKA (reference sequence). The CDR3 covers 14 residues. Trimming at V came to 1 base and at J to 2 bases, leaving 3 bases not matched to a gene. The DNA for the CDR3 is TGCAGTGCTAGAGTAGCGGGACCGCAAGAGACCCAGTACTTC. Translating gives CSARVAGPQETQYF.

The chain couples TRBV12-3 or TRBV12-4 to TRBJ1-1; D gene ambiguous. V lost 1 base to trimming and J lost 6 bases, with 6 bases between them. CDR3 length: 12 residues. CDR3 sequence reads: CASSLVIAEAFF. The CDR3 DNA reads TGTGCCAGCAGTTTAGTTATTGCTGAAGCTTTCTTT.

J is TRBJ2-7 and V is TRBV20-1; the D is unclear. Germline V gives CDR1 DFQATT, CDR2 SNEGSKA (reference sequence). CDR3 length: 13 amino acids. V lost 5 bases and J 2 bases, leaving 13 bases between the germline ends. CDR3 sequence (DNA): TGCAGTGCTTTATTACAAGAGACCTACGAGCAGTACTTC. Protein sequence: CSALLQETYEQYF.

This clonotype was observed a few times. The rearrangement joins TRBV4-1 to TRBJ2-1, with a weak D call TRBD2 (5 bases). The CDR3 has 16 amino acids. From germline, CDR1 is MGHRA and CDR2 YSYEKL. Between the trimmed V and J ends, which lost 2 bases and 6 bases, there was a span of 17 bases. CDR3 nucleotides: TGCGCCAGCAGCCAAAATCCGGGATTATCCACCAATGAGCAGTTCTTC. This sequence encodes CASSQNPGLSTNEQFF.

The chain recombines TRBV7-2 with TRBJ2-7, with 11 bases identical to TRBD2. The V and J ends lost 7 bases and 4 bases, in that order; junction bases with no gene match: 3. The CDR3 loop spans 13 amino acids. Germline loops: CDR1 SGHTA, CDR2 FQGNSA. The CDR3: CASKTSGIYEQYF. DNA of the CDR3: TGTGCCAGCAAGACTAGCGGGATTTACGAGCAGTACTTC.

J is TRBJ2-5 and V is TRBV18, with 14 bases matching TRBD2. The J call is uncertain, as TRBJ2-7 better fits the DNA end. The CDR3 covers 17 residues. CDR1 is KGHSH, CDR2 LQKENI, per germline. CDR3: CASSPLGTSGSGNEQYF. DNA for the CDR3: TGTGCCAGCTCACCACTGGGGACTAGCGGGAGTGGAAACGAGCAGTACTTC.

The chain couples TRBV10-3 to TRBJ1-5; 10 nucleotides line up with TRBD1. Per the germline V gene, CDR1 is ENHRY and CDR2 is SYGVKD. This CDR3 comprises 16 residues. V shed 3 bases and J 7 bases; nucleotides not matched to a gene: 9. DNA of the CDR3: TGTGCCATCAGTGATAGCAAAGGACAGGGGGTGCAGCCCCAGCATTTT. Translated: CAISDSKGQGVQPQHF.

The chain uses TRBV4-1 and TRBJ2-5, with unresolved D. The V and J ends lost 0 bases and 4 bases respectively, with 6 bases between them. The CDR3 length is 13 residues. Germline V gene lookup returns CDR1 MGHRA and CDR2 YSYEKL. The CDR3 here is CASSQDNGETQYF. Here the CDR3 DNA reads TGCGCCAGCAGCCAAGATAATGGAGAGACCCAGTACTTC.